This T cell receptor beta chain was obtained from a study of beta chain features in type 1 diabetes. By way of CD45RO/CCR7/CD25/CD127/CD95/CD27, the CD4+ regulatory, stem cell-like memory, central memory and naive cells were sorted. This clone was picked up a small number of times. Its antigen is not known. Looked up from germline, CDR1 is SGHTA and CDR2 is FQGNSA. Trimming took off 1 base at V and 3 bases at J, with 8 bases between the two ends. This CDR3 has 14 amino acids. General study results and limits: Type 1 diabetes patients showed a moderate but significant shortening of TCRB CDR3s in all four CD4+ subsets.

Since all of the isolated RNA was reverse transcribed, expressed TCRB transcripts were what got sequenced. Measured with immunoSEQ multiplex PCR; TCRdb has only the in-frame clones, and not every one. Here the sample spans around 350,000 clones, roughly an eighth being singletons. V usage is TRBV7-2 and J usage is TRBJ2-3; TRBD1 is a possible D gene (5 bases). The sequenced sample was naive CD4+ T cells from blood. This TCR was sampled from a man aged 18 to 30 in good health. CDR3 in DNA: TGTGCCAGCAGCTTAGAAGGGGTGACAGATACGCAGTATTTT. It codes for CASSLEGVTDTQYF.